Detailed here is one T cell receptor beta chain. The entry originates in a study of cytomegalovirus exposure and HLA in healthy donors. The study ran its PCR with 60 Vbeta and 13 Jbeta primers. TCRdb keeps only in-frame clones here, not all; method: immunoSEQ multiplex PCR. The sample gives tens of thousands of clones, roughly four fifths of which show up once; roughly 0.63% is in the top ten. The CDR3 loop spans 22 amino acids. CDR1 and CDR2 from the germline V gene are MNHEY and SMNVEV (reference sequence). V was clipped by 5 bases and J by 0 bases; unmatched bases: 22. This receptor was identified in a man aged 30 to 39 in good health and CMV-seronegative. The chain carries TRBV27 and TRBJ1-6; 7 bases fit TRBD1. The material sequenced was PBMCs. This CDR3 reads CASSRGIGGTERWSSYNSPLHF. As DNA, the CDR3 is TGTGCCAGCAGTCGGGGGATAGGGGGGACAGAACGATGGAGCTCCTATAATTCACCCCTCCACTTT.